This TCR beta chain appears in the sequencing data of a study of control samples from healthy donors and cancer patients. The assay was immunoSEQ multiplex PCR, and TCRdb's table has in-frame clones only and misses some. The sample yields approximately 2,500 clones, around 98% seen once. CDR3 size: 14 residues. V was cut by 2 bases and J by 5 bases, with 12 bases left in between. The germline V gene encodes CDR1 MDHEN and CDR2 SYDVKM. The chain combines TRBV28 with TRBJ1-1; D call uncertain. This TCR was recovered from a man in his 70s with head and neck cancer. The sequencing input was PBMCs. CDR3 nucleotides: TGTGCCAGCAGTTTACCACAGCTCGGGACTGAAGCTTTCTTT. Its protein product is CASSLPQLGTEAFF.